The next 29 T cell receptor beta chains were all read from a single sample in a study of regulatory T cells in long-lasting Graves disease. Building of the TCR beta libraries involved iRepertoire HTBI primers and Arm-PCR of CDR3 regions. TCRdb re-called the multiplex PCR reads with MiXCR, one entry per CDR3 protein. The sample has about half a million distinct CDR3 sequences, 12% seen once. Time point described: newly diagnosed GD, antithyroid drugs for less than 3 months. PBMCs were the source of the RNA used for TCR sequencing. These data also featured in a second study, about T cells in Graves' hyperthyroidism and ophthalmopathy.

Sample: peripheral blood mononuclear cells (PBMCs), taken at new diagnosis, from a patient treated with antithyroid drugs. The receptor set was obtained from a woman aged 25 to 39 with Graves disease.

This clonotype was observed a few times. The rearrangement joins TRBV7-9 to TRBJ1-1, with D possibly matching TRBD1 (5 bases). Trimming pared 2 bases from V and 1 base from J, leaving 11 bases between. The CDR3 covers 15 residues. Germline values: CDR1 SEHNR, CDR2 FQNEAQ (reference sequence). The CDR3 DNA reads TGTGCCAGCAGCTTAACGGGGCTCAAGAACACTGAAGCTTTCTTT. This encodes CASSLTGLKNTEAFF. The full variable domain, its missing parts supplied by reference TRBV7-9 and TRBJ1-1, is DTGVSQNPRHKITKRGQNVTFRCDPISEHNRLYWYRQTLGQGPEFLTYFQNEAQLEKSRLLSDRFSAERPKGSFSTLEIQRTEQGDSAMYLCASSLTGLKNTEAFFGQGTRLTVV.

This clonotype was seen repeatedly, ten times or more. The chain links TRBV7-2 to TRBJ2-7, with a possible D match to TRBD2 (6 bases). This CDR3 comprises 15 residues. The germline V gene encodes CDR1 SGHTA and CDR2 FQGNSA. V lost 1 base and J 4 bases, leaving 14 bases between the germline ends. The CDR3 nucleotides are TGTGCCAGCAGCTTAGTCAGGGCGGGAAAGTACGAGCAGTACTTC. Protein product: CASSLVRAGKYEQYF.

This clonotype was counted ten times or more. V usage is TRBV6-6 and J usage is TRBJ2-5; D perhaps matches TRBD2 (5 bases). Germline values: CDR1 MNHNY, CDR2 SVGAGI (reference sequence). V dropped 0 bases and J dropped 2 bases, with 10 bases sitting between them. This CDR3 comprises 15 residues. The CDR3 reads CASSYSLGEQETQYF. The DNA of the CDR3 is TGTGCCAGCAGTTACTCGCTCGGGGAACAAGAGACCCAGTACTTC.

This clonotype was detected ten times or more. The chain uses TRBV30 and TRBJ2-5, with D possibly TRBD1 on 6 matching bases. With 0 bases removed from V and 6 bases from J, the gap between germline ends came to 20 bases. CDR3 length: 16 amino acids. Germline values: CDR1 GTSNPN, CDR2 SVGIG (reference sequence). CDR3: CAWSVESRQASQTQYF. As DNA, the CDR3 is TGTGCCTGGAGTGTAGAATCCCGACAGGCTAGCCAGACCCAGTACTTC.

This clonotype was seen more than once but under ten times. The chain couples TRBV4-3 to TRBJ2-7, with 9 bases fitting TRBD1. The CDR3 runs 14 residues. The ends lost 4 bases at V and 7 bases at J; junction bases unmatched: 8. Germline-derived CDR1 and CDR2 are LGHNA and YSLEER. The CDR3 protein is CASSPLTGGREQYF. The CDR3 region has the DNA TGCGCCAGCAGCCCCCTCACAGGGGGCAGGGAGCAGTACTTC.

This clonotype was counted many times. The J gene is TRBJ1-5, the V gene TRBV19; maybe TRBD1 (5 bases). CDR1 and CDR2 from the germline V gene are LNHDA and SQIVND (reference sequence). Trimming removed 3 bases from V and 11 bases from J, with 11 bases in between. CDR3 size: 12 residues. The CDR3 spells CASSMWGRTQHF. As DNA, the CDR3 is TGTGCCAGTAGTATGTGGGGCAGGACCCAGCATTTT.

This clonotype has at least ten counts. The chain carries TRBV7-2 and TRBJ2-2, with D possibly being TRBD1 (5 bases). Trimming removed 1 base from V and 2 bases from J, with 11 bases in between. This CDR3 has 16 amino acids. The germline V gene has CDR1 SGHTA and CDR2 FQGNSA. CDR3 protein: CASSLVVGLNTGELFF. The CDR3 region has the DNA TGTGCCAGCAGCTTAGTTGTGGGGCTTAACACCGGGGAGCTGTTTTTT.

This clonotype was found many times. The chain links TRBV10-3 to TRBJ2-5; D is undetermined. V was clipped by 8 bases and J by 2 bases, with 18 bases between them. The CDR3 has 15 residues. Germline lookup yields CDR1 ENHRY and CDR2 SYGVKD. The CDR3 is CAIARTRQSQETQYF. DNA of the CDR3: TGTGCCATCGCCCGCACCCGACAATCACAAGAGACCCAGTACTTC.

At least ten counts were recorded for this clonotype. This chain uses TRBV11-2 with TRBJ2-5; 7 bases are shared with TRBD1. V shed 5 bases, J shed 5 bases, and the junction held 5 bases outside the gene matches. This CDR3 region has 13 residues. The germline V gene encodes CDR1 SGHAT and CDR2 FQNNGV. The chain's CDR3 is CASSQQGTETQYF. CDR3 coding DNA: TGTGCCAGCAGCCAACAGGGGACGGAGACCCAGTACTTC.

This clonotype was picked up many times. This CDR3 reads CASSPGAGYGYTF. In DNA form, the CDR3 reads TGTGCCAGCAGTCCGGGGGCCGGCTATGGCTACACCTTC. The rearrangement links TRBV6-1 to TRBJ1-2, with D possibly being TRBD1 (6 bases). The CDR3 consists of 13 residues. The V end was cut by 5 bases, the J end by 4 bases, with 11 bases between. Germline assignment: CDR1 MNHNS and CDR2 SASEGT.

At least ten counts were recorded for this clonotype. The chain couples TRBV28 to TRBJ2-3; tentatively, D is TRBD2 (6 bases). CDR1 and CDR2 (germline): MDHEN, SYDVKM. V shed 6 bases and J shed 2 bases, with 21 bases lying between them. This CDR3 is 17 amino acids long. Here the CDR3 DNA reads TGTGCCAGCAGCGCCCTCCGGGTGGGCGGGAACACAGATACGCAGTATTTT. It is translated as CASSALRVGGNTDTQYF.

This clonotype was recorded at least ten times. The chain uses TRBV11-2 and TRBJ2-5; a possible D gene is TRBD2 (6 bases). There are 13 residues in the CDR3. Deletions cut 8 bases from V and 9 bases from J, with 19 bases between. Germline lookup yields CDR1 SGHAT and CDR2 FQNNGV. In DNA, the CDR3 is TGTGCCAGCGGCCAAGCGGGCCTGACGGCCCAGTACTTC. As protein: CASGQAGLTAQYF. Full variable domain (remainder filled in from reference TRBV11-2 and TRBJ2-5): EAGVAQSPRYKIIEKRQSVAFWCNPISGHATLYWYQQILGQGPKLLIQFQNNGVVDDSQLPKDRFSAERLKGVDSTLKIQPAKLEDSAVYLCASGQAGLTAQYFGPGTRLLVL.

This clonotype was observed many times. This chain joins TRBV6-1 and TRBJ1-5; D gene unclear. Looked up from germline, CDR1 is MNHNS and CDR2 is SASEGT. The CDR3 is made up of 15 amino acids. V lost 6 bases, J lost 1 base, and 13 bases lay in between. The CDR3 reads CASSVHELSNQPQHF. Here the CDR3 DNA reads TGTGCCAGCAGCGTACACGAGTTGAGCAATCAGCCCCAGCATTTT.

This chain joins TRBV19 and TRBJ2-1; D remains ambiguous. CDR1 and CDR2 from the germline V gene are LNHDA and SQIVND (reference sequence). Trimming stripped 5 bases from V and 4 bases from J, with 15 bases between. This CDR3 comprises 15 residues. The CDR3 spells CASSVDLIGYNEQFF. In DNA, the CDR3 is TGTGCCAGTAGTGTGGACCTTATTGGTTACAATGAGCAGTTCTTC. The variable domain in full, with the rest retrieved from reference TRBV19 and TRBJ2-1, is DGGITQSPKYLFRKEGQNVTLSCEQNLNHDAMYWYRQDPGQGLRLIYYSQIVNDFQKGDIAEGYSVSREKKESFPLTVTSAQKNPTAFYLCASSVDLIGYNEQFFGPGTRLTVL.

There are many counts of this clonotype. V gene TRBV6-2 or TRBV6-3 combines with J gene TRBJ2-5; weak D call: TRBD2 (6 bases). Trimming stripped 6 bases from V and 2 bases from J, with 10 bases between. CDR3 length: 13 residues. Germline CDR1 reads MNHEY; CDR2 reads SVGEGT. The CDR3 DNA is TGTGCCAGCAGGGCCCGGGGGCAAGAGACCCAGTACTTC. Protein sequence: CASRARGQETQYF.

This clonotype appeared a few times. The chain uses TRBV6-9 and TRBJ2-6; D is unclear. The V gene lost 3 bases and the J gene lost 1 base, with 10 bases spanning the gap. The CDR3 totals 16 residues. Looked up from germline, CDR1 is MNHGY and CDR2 is SVAAGI. The CDR3 DNA sequence: TGTGCCAGCAGTTACGTGGTCTTGTCTGGGGCCAACGTCCTGACTTTC. Translating it yields CASSYVVLSGANVLTF.

This clonotype was detected ten times or more. The chain has TRBV28 and TRBJ1-6, with TRBD1 identical over 10 bases. CDR3 length: 16 residues. CDR1 MDHEN and CDR2 SYDVKM come from the germline V gene. V shed 6 bases and J 5 bases; nucleotides not matched to a gene: 7. The CDR3 protein is CASSAGQGFHNSPLHF. The DNA of the CDR3 is TGTGCCAGCAGCGCGGGACAGGGGTTCCATAATTCACCCCTCCACTTT.

The chain joins TRBV19 to TRBJ2-1; TRBD2 agrees at 8 bases. Germline values: CDR1 LNHDA, CDR2 SQIVND (reference sequence). The CDR3 has 15 residues. Trimming cost V 5 bases and J 7 bases; bases outside gene matches: 10. Here the CDR3 reads CASSPEAAGANEQFF. In nucleotides, the CDR3 is TGTGCCAGTAGTCCAGAGGCAGCGGGAGCAAATGAGCAGTTCTTC.

This clonotype was seen ten or more times. J is TRBJ1-2 and V is TRBV6-2 or TRBV6-3; tentatively, D is TRBD1 (5 bases). Germline CDR1 MNHEY, CDR2 SVGEGT. V lost 0 bases and J lost 7, with 9 bases in between. This CDR3 contains 13 residues. DNA for the CDR3: TGTGCCAGCAGTTACTCAGGGGCAGGTGGCTACACCTTC. Its translation: CASSYSGAGGYTF.

The chain employs TRBV10-3 and TRBJ1-5; a possible D gene is TRBD1 (6 bases). The CDR3 is 16 residues long. The V gene's germline CDR1 is ENHRY and CDR2 SYGVKD. Trimming left V 2 bases short and J 0 bases short, with 11 bases between. The chain's CDR3 is CAISEKDRNSNQPQHF. The CDR3 region has the DNA TGTGCCATCAGTGAGAAGGACAGAAATAGCAATCAGCCCCAGCATTTT.

This clonotype was detected a few times. The chain has TRBV11-1 and TRBJ2-1; D might be TRBD1 or TRBD2, each matching 6 bases. V gave up 3 bases and J gave up 5 bases, with 17 bases separating them. The CDR3 is 16 amino acids. In germline, CDR1 is SGHAT, CDR2 FQDESV (reference sequence). CDR3 DNA: TGTGCCAGCAGCTTTAATCGAGGGGGGACAAACAATGAGCAGTTCTTC. It yields the protein CASSFNRGGTNNEQFF.

The chain uses TRBV27 and TRBJ2-4; possibly TRBD2 for D (5 bases). This CDR3 is 18 amino acids long. V lost 2 bases, J lost 0 bases, and 17 bases lay in between. Germline CDR1 is MNHEY and CDR2 is SMNVEV (reference sequence). CDR3 DNA sequence: TGTGCCAGCAGTTTACTCCAGGCGGGTAGGGTAGCCAAAAACATTCAGTACTTC. This sequence encodes CASSLLQAGRVAKNIQYF.

V gene TRBV7-3 combines with J gene TRBJ2-1, with a weak D call TRBD2 (5 bases). V was pared by 5 bases and J by 3 bases, with 11 bases between. The CDR3 extends over 14 amino acids. Per the germline V gene, CDR1 is SGHTA and CDR2 is FQGTGA. CDR3 loop: CASSEHRDYNEQFF. As DNA, the CDR3 is TGTGCCAGCAGCGAACACCGGGACTACAATGAGCAGTTCTTC.

In its sample, this clonotype was seen many times. The rearrangement joins TRBV16 to TRBJ2-7; 8 bases agree with TRBD2. Germline CDR1 reads KGHSY; CDR2 reads FQNENV. Trimming took 6 bases from V and 0 from J; bases not matched to a gene: 7. The CDR3 spans 15 residues. This CDR3 is CASRPTGTSSYEQYF. In DNA form, the CDR3 reads TGTGCCAGCAGACCGACCGGGACTAGCTCCTACGAGCAGTACTTC. The full variable domain, with the rest looked up from reference TRBV16 and TRBJ2-7, is GEEVAQTPKHLVRGEGQKAKLYCAPIKGHSYVFWYQQVLKNEFKFLISFQNENVFDETGMPKERFSAKCLPNSPCSLEIQATKLEDSAVYFCASRPTGTSSYEQYFGPGTRLTVT.

This clonotype was found many times. The rearrangement joins TRBV28 to TRBJ1-4; TRBD1 matches 8 bases. V lost 6 bases, J lost 2 bases, and 2 bases stayed unmatched. This CDR3 is built from 14 residues. Per germline, CDR1 MDHEN and CDR2 SYDVKM. DNA for the CDR3: TGTGCCAGCAGAACAGGGGGGACTAATGAAAAACTGTTTTTT. This encodes CASRTGGTNEKLFF.

This clonotype was recorded many times. The DNA for the CDR3 is TGTGCCAGCAGTTTATACAGGTTGGACTCCTACGAGCAGTACTTC. It yields the protein CASSLYRLDSYEQYF. The V call is TRBV12-3 or TRBV12-4, the J call TRBJ2-7, with TRBD1 as a possible D gene (5 bases). Trimming cost V 2 bases and J 0 bases, with 11 bases left between them. The CDR3 totals 15 residues.

The chain employs TRBV10-3 and TRBJ2-5, with 10 bases matching TRBD2. The V gene end was trimmed by 10 bases and the J gene end by 4 bases; junction bases not matched to a gene: 9. This CDR3 contains 14 residues. CDR1 is ENHRY, CDR2 SYGVKD, per germline. CDR3 protein: CATWEREGRETQYF. The CDR3 bases are TGTGCCACCTGGGAGCGGGAGGGGAGAGAGACCCAGTACTTC.

This clonotype was observed many times. The chain couples TRBV28 to TRBJ2-5; D is uncertain. Trimming stripped 10 bases from V and 4 bases from J, with 7 bases between. The CDR3 is 10 residues long. Germline CDR1 is MDHEN and CDR2 is SYDVKM. This chain's CDR3 is CATNGETQYF. The CDR3 nucleotides read TGTGCCACCAACGGAGAGACCCAGTACTTC.

This clonotype has ten or more counts. The CDR3 loop reads CSVEGLESTDTQYF. The DNA for the CDR3 is TGCAGCGTTGAGGGACTGGAAAGCACAGATACGCAGTATTTT. This chain connects TRBV29-1 to TRBJ2-3, with a weak D call TRBD2 (6 bases). Per the germline V gene, CDR1 is SQVTM and CDR2 is ANQGSEA. The CDR3 runs to 14 residues. Trimming stripped 3 bases from V and 0 bases from J, with 10 bases between.